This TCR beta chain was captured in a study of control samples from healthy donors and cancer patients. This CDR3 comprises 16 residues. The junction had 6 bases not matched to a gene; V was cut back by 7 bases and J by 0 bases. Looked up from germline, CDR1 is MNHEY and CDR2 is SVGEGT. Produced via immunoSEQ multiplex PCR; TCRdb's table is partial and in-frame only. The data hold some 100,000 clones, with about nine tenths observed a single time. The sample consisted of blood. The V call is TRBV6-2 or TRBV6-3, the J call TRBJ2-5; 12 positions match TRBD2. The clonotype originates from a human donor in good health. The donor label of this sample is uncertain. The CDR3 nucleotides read TGTGCCAGCACCCCTCGACTAGCGGGGGACCAAGAGACCCAGTACTTC. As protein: CASTPRLAGDQETQYF.